This paragraph reports one TCR beta chain. Its specificity is not known. The data are from a study of cytomegalovirus exposure and HLA in healthy donors. At the level of the study: According to later analysis, the same platform produced the approximately 120 validation and under 700 first-cohort repertoires.

Study results and caveats: The dataset shows that most TCR sequences were rare, while some public TCRs occurred in many donors. Researchers catalogued over 150 TCR beta chains as cytomegalovirus-associated.

Germline loops: CDR1 KGHSH, CDR2 LQKENI. With V trimmed by 0 bases and J by 4 bases, 5 bases remained unmatched. The CDR3 is 16 amino acids. Produced via immunoSEQ multiplex PCR; TCRdb's table is partial and in-frame only. Of around 71,000 clones listed, 94% are singletons. Sequencing input: PBMCs. The sequence was obtained from a man between 18 and 29 years old in good health and CMV-seropositive. The chain combines TRBV18 with TRBJ2-1; TRBD2 agrees at 8 bases. The DNA for the CDR3 is TGTGCCAGCTCACCACCCCAGCGGGAGTTGTACAATGAGCAGTTCTTC. Translation: CASSPPQRELYNEQFF.